This T cell receptor beta chain was captured by sequencing in a study of blood T cell repertoires in COVID-19. Generated by immunoSEQ multiplex PCR, the TCRdb table keeps only in-frame clones and is missing some. The sample gives about 87,000 clones, about 83% of which show up once; about 25% is in the top ten. There are 15 residues in the CDR3. V lost 5 bases, J lost 0 bases, and 14 bases lay in between. Looked up from germline, CDR1 is SGHRS and CDR2 is YFSETQ. This receptor was taken from a human donor in a cohort sampled during active COVID-19. Sequencing was performed on peripheral blood. The chain joins TRBV5-1 to TRBJ1-2; unclear D gene. The CDR3 sequence is CASRLSTATNYGYTF. The CDR3 DNA reads TGCGCCAGCAGACTGTCTACAGCCACTAACTATGGCTACACCTTC.